The entry below describes one T cell receptor (beta chain). Its antigen is currently not known. No quality values exist for individual bases; no much larger clone is one base distant. Library preparation employed RACE. Sequencer: NextSeq 500. Library preparation attached unique molecular identifiers to individual cDNA molecules for quantitative, reproducible TCR counting. Each blood RNA sample was used to sequence both TCR alpha and TCR beta chains. In the original analysis: The median number of TCRs per sample was around 100,000, ranging from about 20,000 to 750,000. V, J and CDR3 annotation of the TCR reads was carried out using the Decombinator software suite. For the PS versus PT1 abundance plots, all samples were subsampled to the same number of TCRs (28,000). TCRs were defined as expanded if absent before sensitization and observed at least eight times at the 2-week time point. The public sequencing data were trimmed at Q25 with fastp and processed into clonotypes with MiXCR by TCRdb, which kept only in-frame beta chains. Each entry merges the rows of one CDR3 protein and shows their most common DNA and genes. These V and J calls originate from TCRdb's pipeline instead of the authors' own analysis. Recorded for this sample are tens of thousands of distinct CDR3 sequences; less than 11% of them occurred a single time. Of the sample, 5% is held by the ten largest clones.

The data were obtained in a study of human T cells and chemical hapten exposure listed by TCRdb under 2021. Context from the whole study: For sensitization, 2% DPC in acetone was applied to a 2 cm by 2 cm area of upper inner arm skin. Patients additionally received weekly therapeutic DPC doses to the scalp throughout the roughly 26-week study period. Patch testing on the upper back used Finn chambers containing 0.01% DPC, with scoring done after 6 days according to International Contact Dermatitis Research Group standards. Alopecia areata with under or over 50% scalp involvement, alopecia totalis and alopecia universalis were represented in the patient cohort, which was mostly female. Libraries were pooled for sequencing, and variation in per-sample TCR yields was attributed mainly to small differences in library volumes within the pool. The study tracked peripheral blood TCR repertoire changes in vivo during primary and secondary sensitization to the hapten diphenylcyclopropenone (DPC) in alopecia patients. Blood was sampled from patients pre-sensitization (week 0) and at 2, 6 and about 24 weeks after DPC sensitization. Blood for TCR sequencing was provided by twenty-nine alopecia patients at one to four time points (pre-sensitization, 2, 6 and 24 weeks).

The label giving this sample's time point can be read as: patch test 2, 6 weeks after DPC sensitization. Reading the label with the study, this specimen's treatment or condition is: therapeutic diphenylcyclopropenone sensitization with weekly scalp DPC. Blood at each patch-test visit was drawn before the patch test was applied. Patients were eligible if aged 18 to 70, diagnosed with alopecia and judged suitable for DPC therapy, and pregnant patients were excluded. Unfractionated whole blood was collected in Tempus Blood RNA tubes, and total RNA was extracted from that blood. Points the paper makes about the study in general: No change with DPC sensitization was found in the number of TCRs above 1 in 1000 frequency, and no evidence of global repertoire structure alterations was found. After repeated subsampling, changes were observed in the strength of the expansion versus patch-test correlation and in the threshold at which the correlation became significant. Alopecia, a presumed autoimmune disease, was present in all patients, so the immune response of the patients might differ from that of healthy individuals. A positive correlation was found between the number of PT1 expanded TCRs and patch test score, with significance reached at thresholds 8, 16 and 32 but not 4. Compared with pre-sensitization or healthy control sets, expanded TCRs formed significantly more large CDR3 similarity clusters, which is consistent with antigen-driven responses.

The sequence was collected from a woman aged 50 to 60 with alopecia areata. Some clones in this sample may be carry-over from other donors' samples. The sample consisted of whole blood, taken in connection with sensitization to the hapten diphenylcyclopropenone (DPC).

The CDR3 protein: CASSGKLPGTGRRETQYF. The nucleotides are TGCGCCAGCAGTGGAAAGTTACCCGGGACAGGGCGACGAGAGACCCAGTACTTC. Here the chain combines TRBV10-2 and TRBJ2-5; the central 9 bases match TRBD1. For CDR1 and CDR2, the germline V gene lists WSHSY and SAAADI. The junction shows trimming of 4 bases on V and 4 bases on J, and the gene matches do not reach 16 bases of it. The CDR3 covers 18 residues, taking in both the cysteine and the phenylalanine. The entry retains the CDR3 DNA only, 54 bases that are in frame from base 1.